This entry features one T cell receptor beta chain sequence. Its antigen is undetermined. The data were obtained in a study of tumor and adjacent non-tumor tissue in lung cancer. For the study at large: Histology: about a dozen adenocarcinoma, a couple of squamous cell carcinoma, 1 small cell lung cancer. Overall study results and limits: Tumor repertoires had a smaller top 100 clone share than normal lung.

RNA was extracted from bulk tissue without any cell sorting. The normal lung tissue was taken more than 3 cm from the tumor edge. The library came from three nested PCR rounds adapted from ARM-PCR protocols. Each CDR3 protein gets one entry after TCRdb re-called the multiplex PCR reads with MiXCR. This table has 50,000 or so distinct CDR3 sequences, 74% appearing once. The germline gives CDR1 MNHEY, CDR2 SVGEGT. CDR3 length: 14 amino acids. The V and J genes are TRBV6-2 or TRBV6-3 and TRBJ2-2; 8 bases align to TRBD2. The sequenced sample was distant non-tumor lung tissue. The source is a woman aged 55-69 years with non-small cell lung cancer. The CDR3 here is CGSRGLENTGELFF. In DNA, the CDR3 is TGTGGCAGTAGGGGACTAGAGAACACCGGGGAGCTGTTTTTT.